A selection of T cell receptor beta chains follows, all from one sample in a study of CD8+CD57+ T cells in acquired aplastic anemia. TCRdb re-derived calls from the reads in MiXCR, one entry per CDR3 protein. The repertoire includes 98,000 or so distinct CDR3 sequences, 40% to 60% of them detected once, and about a third sits in the top ten. The sample consisted of sorted CD4+, CD8+, or CD8+CD57+ T cells (not recorded which) from PBMCs. The source is a human donor in good health, serving as a control. Each CDR3 is given with its conserved first and last residue. D genes are given only for firm matches. Only part of the rows carry a size: once, few, many, or a class if the clone is expanded.

j_call d_call v_call clone_size cdr3_aa cdr3_nt
TRBJ2-7 TRBD2 TRBV29-1 NA CSVEGTSGGAYEQYF TGCAGCGTTGAAGGGACTAGCGGGGGGGCGTATGAGCAGTACTTC
TRBJ1-1 NA TRBV6-1 many CASSETGSSEAFF TGTGCCAGCAGTGAAACAGGGAGCTCTGAAGCTTTCTTT
TRBJ2-2 NA TRBV10-1 once CASSESITFTGELFF TGCGCCAGCAGTGAGTCGATCACCTTCACCGGGGAGCTGTTTTTT
TRBJ2-5 NA TRBV25-1 NA CASSEFEETQYF TGTGCCAGCAGTGAATTCGAAGAGACCCAGTACTTC
TRBJ2-7 TRBD1 TRBV5-1 many CASSFSGQGAFSYEQYF TGCGCCAGCAGCTTCTCGGGACAGGGGGCTTTCTCCTACGAGCAGTACTTC
TRBJ1-6 NA TRBV19 many CASSTGPLDSPLHF TGTGCCAGTAGTACAGGACCATTAGACTCACCCCTCCACTTT
TRBJ1-4 TRBD1 TRBV5-4 many CASSYRGNNEKLFF TGTGCCAGCAGCTACAGGGGAAATAATGAAAAACTGTTTTTT
TRBJ1-5 NA TRBV12-3/TRBV12-4 NA CASSSLGSDSPQHF TGTGCCAGCAGTTCGCTAGGATCGGACAGTCCCCAGCATTTT
TRBJ1-5 NA TRBV7-2 many CASSLHGAFSNQPQHF TGTGCCAGCAGCCTACATGGAGCCTTTAGCAATCAGCCCCAGCATTTT
TRBJ1-2 NA TRBV27 NA CASSKPRRGESNYGYTF TGTGCCAGCAGTAAACCCCGGAGGGGGGAGTCAAACTATGGCTACACCTTC
TRBJ1-2 TRBD1 TRBV2 NA CASRLQTGTGVSWGYTF TGTGCCAGCAGGCTACAAACCGGGACAGGGGTCTCGTGGGGCTACACCTTC
TRBJ2-7 TRBD1 TRBV25-1 NA CASSGRDRTYEQYF TGTGCCAGCAGTGGTCGGGACAGAACCTACGAGCAGTACTTC
TRBJ2-7 TRBD1 TRBV20-1 many CSARNPGQGGVEQYF TGCAGTGCTAGAAACCCGGGACAGGGGGGCGTCGAGCAGTACTTC
TRBJ2-2 NA TRBV9 many CASSVDTGELFF TGTGCCAGCAGCGTAGATACCGGGGAGCTGTTTTTT
TRBJ2-7 NA TRBV25-1 many CASSVGGGGGVHTEQYF TGTGCCAGCAGCGTAGGGGGAGGGGGCGGGGTCCATACCGAGCAGTACTTC
TRBJ1-5 NA TRBV27 many CASSSQVFNQPQHF TGTGCCAGCAGTTCACAGGTGTTTAATCAGCCCCAGCATTTT
TRBJ1-5 NA TRBV25-1 NA CASRNQPQHF TGTGCCAGCAGAAATCAGCCCCAGCATTTT
TRBJ2-1 TRBD2 TRBV12-3/TRBV12-4 few CASRLAGGPSYNEQFF TGTGCCAGCAGGCTAGCGGGGGGGCCCTCCTACAATGAGCAGTTCTTC
TRBJ2-2 TRBD1 TRBV7-3 many CASSLTGGQETNTGELFF TGTGCCAGCAGCTTAACGGGGGGACAGGAGACGAACACCGGGGAGCTGTTTTTT
TRBJ2-7 NA TRBV7-8 few CASSLGEGEQYF TGTGCCAGCAGCTTAGGAGAGGGGGAGCAGTACTTC
TRBJ1-2 NA TRBV5-1 NA CASSAPGPRGYTF TGCGCCAGCAGCGCCCCGGGACCGAGGGGCTACACCTTC
TRBJ1-5 NA TRBV2 few CASSLKGSIQPQHF TGTGCCAGCAGTTTAAAAGGGTCTATTCAGCCCCAGCATTTT
TRBJ2-1 TRBD2 TRBV25-1 NA CASSGGGASSYNEQFF TGTGCCAGCAGCGGGGGGGGGGCTAGCTCCTACAATGAGCAGTTCTTC
TRBJ1-1 NA TRBV30 many CAWRLGNTEAFF TGTGCCTGGAGACTGGGCAACACTGAAGCTTTCTTT
TRBJ2-7 NA TRBV2 NA CASILVGATYEQYF NA
TRBJ2-7 TRBD1 TRBV20-1 NA CSALGGQGFEQYF TGCAGTGCTCTAGGGGGACAGGGGTTCGAGCAGTACTTC
TRBJ2-7 TRBD2 TRBV20-1 NA CSARAGRELHEQYF TGCAGTGCTAGAGCAGGGCGGGAGCTCCACGAGCAGTACTTC
TRBJ1-6 NA TRBV2 NA CASSGDGRDSPLHF TGTGCCAGCAGTGGAGATGGCCGCGATTCACCCCTCCACTTT
TRBJ1-6 TRBD1 TRBV6-5 many CASSSGPGGDNSPLHF TGTGCCAGCAGTTCAGGGCCAGGGGGCGATAATTCACCCCTCCACTTT
TRBJ2-7 NA TRBV25-1 NA CASSGGAGRSYEQYF TGTGCCAGCAGTGGGGGGGCAGGGCGATCCTACGAGCAGTACTTC
TRBJ2-7 NA TRBV19 once CASPRPYEQYF TGTGCCAGCCCGCGACCTTACGAGCAGTACTTC
TRBJ2-1 TRBD2 TRBV19 NA CASGIAGGLSNEQFF TGTGCCAGTGGTATAGCGGGGGGGCTTTCGAATGAGCAGTTCTTC
TRBJ2-3 TRBD2 TRBV7-8 NA CASSPGLLLYF TGTGCCAGCAGCCCGGGACTATTGCTGTATTTT
TRBJ2-7 NA TRBV9 once CASSVAEFGGPSSYEQNF TGTGCCAGCAGCGTAGCTGAGTTTGGCGGCCCGAGCTCCTACGAGCAGAACTTC
TRBJ2-2 NA TRBV20-1 NA CSASWGTGELFF TGCAGTGCTAGTTGGGGCACCGGGGAGCTGTTTTTT
TRBJ2-7 NA TRBV29-1 NA CSVAPGREFYEQYF TGCAGCGTTGCTCCGGGACGAGAATTTTACGAGCAGTACTTC
TRBJ2-5 NA TRBV2 NA CASILQETQYF TGTGCCAGCATACTCCAAGAGACCCAGTACTTC
TRBJ2-7 NA TRBV27 many CASSLVWGPYEQYF TGTGCCAGCAGTTTAGTCTGGGGACCCTACGAGCAGTACTTC
TRBJ1-5 NA TRBV20-1 NA CSARQSGQPQHF TGCAGTGCTAGACAGTCCGGTCAGCCCCAGCATTTT
TRBJ1-1 TRBD1 TRBV5-1 NA CASSLGPGQGPLVNTEAFF TGCGCCAGCAGCTTGGGACCGGGACAGGGGCCCTTAGTGAACACTGAAGCTTTCTTT
TRBJ1-5 NA TRBV10-2 many CASRDSLEGNQPQHF TGCGCCAGCAGGGACAGCCTAGAGGGCAATCAGCCCCAGCATTTT
TRBJ2-3 NA TRBV7-7 NA CASGEGGSDTQYF TGTGCCAGCGGCGAGGGGGGGTCAGATACGCAGTATTTT
TRBJ2-7 NA TRBV29-1 NA CSVFLEYGQYF TGCAGCGTCTTCTTGGAGTACGGGCAGTACTTC
TRBJ2-1 NA TRBV11-3 many CASSASPNEQFF TGTGCCAGCAGCGCTAGTCCCAATGAGCAGTTCTTC
TRBJ2-7 NA TRBV4-2 NA CASSQDTVSYEQYF TGTGCCAGCAGCCAAGATACAGTCTCCTACGAGCAGTACTTC
TRBJ2-7 NA TRBV5-4 many CASSPSEGGGEQYF TGTGCCAGCAGCCCATCCGAAGGGGGGGGCGAGCAGTACTTC